Below, one T cell receptor (beta chain) is given with its context. The target antigen is unknown. Assay: immunoSEQ multiplex PCR; the TCRdb copy retains only in-frame clones and omits some. Counted here are around 190,000 clones, just over 85% occurring once; the ten biggest clones make up approximately 0.49%. The sample belongs to a study of T cell responses to AZD1222 COVID-19 vaccine. On the study more broadly: Pooled together were second doses at about 4 or about 12 weeks. Study findings and constraints: Only a handful of AZD1222 recipients were seropositive at baseline. Clonal diversity was possibly underestimated; the donors were predominantly white British and more often female. Reportedly, nearly half the spike-specific TCRs target unmutated variant regions.

The source was peripheral blood, collected on day 0 of AZD1222 vaccination. This receptor was obtained from an adult in good health.

CDR3 nucleotides: TGTGCCAGCAGCCAGGACAGCGTGGGAGGCTACACCTTC. Protein product: CASSQDSVGGYTF. The V call is TRBV4-2, the J call TRBJ1-2, with a possible D match to TRBD1 (6 bases). The V gene lost 3 bases and the J gene lost 8 bases, with 13 bases spanning the gap. Germline V gene data show CDR1 as LGHNA and CDR2 as YNFKEQ. There are 13 residues in the CDR3.